This T cell receptor (beta chain) is drawn from a study of blood T cell repertoires in COVID-19. Across the study: The United States, Italy and Spain provided the acute and convalescent COVID-19 samples. From T cells, B-cell-depleted T cells, or PBMCs came the material, which was cDNA or gDNA.

V dropped 5 bases and J dropped 8 bases, with 15 bases sitting between them. The CDR3 has 13 residues. Germline values: CDR1 MDHEN, CDR2 SYDVKM. Original data processing: From reference gene primer amplification, estimates of nucleated cell counts were derived. This table comes from immunoSEQ multiplex PCR, and its TCRdb copy is limited to in-frame clones, with some not included. V, J and clone size are taken as reported in that table, and D and trimming were inferred from the DNA itself. The sample shows under 85,000 clones, 85% of them seen only once. V gene TRBV28 combines with J gene TRBJ1-2; D is possibly TRBD1 (5 bases). What was sequenced was peripheral blood. The receptor was derived from a man at least 80 years old with acute or convalescent COVID-19. The CDR3 DNA reads as TGTGCCAGCAGTAAAGGGGTCTTCGGGGGCTACACCTTC. Protein: CASSKGVFGGYTF.